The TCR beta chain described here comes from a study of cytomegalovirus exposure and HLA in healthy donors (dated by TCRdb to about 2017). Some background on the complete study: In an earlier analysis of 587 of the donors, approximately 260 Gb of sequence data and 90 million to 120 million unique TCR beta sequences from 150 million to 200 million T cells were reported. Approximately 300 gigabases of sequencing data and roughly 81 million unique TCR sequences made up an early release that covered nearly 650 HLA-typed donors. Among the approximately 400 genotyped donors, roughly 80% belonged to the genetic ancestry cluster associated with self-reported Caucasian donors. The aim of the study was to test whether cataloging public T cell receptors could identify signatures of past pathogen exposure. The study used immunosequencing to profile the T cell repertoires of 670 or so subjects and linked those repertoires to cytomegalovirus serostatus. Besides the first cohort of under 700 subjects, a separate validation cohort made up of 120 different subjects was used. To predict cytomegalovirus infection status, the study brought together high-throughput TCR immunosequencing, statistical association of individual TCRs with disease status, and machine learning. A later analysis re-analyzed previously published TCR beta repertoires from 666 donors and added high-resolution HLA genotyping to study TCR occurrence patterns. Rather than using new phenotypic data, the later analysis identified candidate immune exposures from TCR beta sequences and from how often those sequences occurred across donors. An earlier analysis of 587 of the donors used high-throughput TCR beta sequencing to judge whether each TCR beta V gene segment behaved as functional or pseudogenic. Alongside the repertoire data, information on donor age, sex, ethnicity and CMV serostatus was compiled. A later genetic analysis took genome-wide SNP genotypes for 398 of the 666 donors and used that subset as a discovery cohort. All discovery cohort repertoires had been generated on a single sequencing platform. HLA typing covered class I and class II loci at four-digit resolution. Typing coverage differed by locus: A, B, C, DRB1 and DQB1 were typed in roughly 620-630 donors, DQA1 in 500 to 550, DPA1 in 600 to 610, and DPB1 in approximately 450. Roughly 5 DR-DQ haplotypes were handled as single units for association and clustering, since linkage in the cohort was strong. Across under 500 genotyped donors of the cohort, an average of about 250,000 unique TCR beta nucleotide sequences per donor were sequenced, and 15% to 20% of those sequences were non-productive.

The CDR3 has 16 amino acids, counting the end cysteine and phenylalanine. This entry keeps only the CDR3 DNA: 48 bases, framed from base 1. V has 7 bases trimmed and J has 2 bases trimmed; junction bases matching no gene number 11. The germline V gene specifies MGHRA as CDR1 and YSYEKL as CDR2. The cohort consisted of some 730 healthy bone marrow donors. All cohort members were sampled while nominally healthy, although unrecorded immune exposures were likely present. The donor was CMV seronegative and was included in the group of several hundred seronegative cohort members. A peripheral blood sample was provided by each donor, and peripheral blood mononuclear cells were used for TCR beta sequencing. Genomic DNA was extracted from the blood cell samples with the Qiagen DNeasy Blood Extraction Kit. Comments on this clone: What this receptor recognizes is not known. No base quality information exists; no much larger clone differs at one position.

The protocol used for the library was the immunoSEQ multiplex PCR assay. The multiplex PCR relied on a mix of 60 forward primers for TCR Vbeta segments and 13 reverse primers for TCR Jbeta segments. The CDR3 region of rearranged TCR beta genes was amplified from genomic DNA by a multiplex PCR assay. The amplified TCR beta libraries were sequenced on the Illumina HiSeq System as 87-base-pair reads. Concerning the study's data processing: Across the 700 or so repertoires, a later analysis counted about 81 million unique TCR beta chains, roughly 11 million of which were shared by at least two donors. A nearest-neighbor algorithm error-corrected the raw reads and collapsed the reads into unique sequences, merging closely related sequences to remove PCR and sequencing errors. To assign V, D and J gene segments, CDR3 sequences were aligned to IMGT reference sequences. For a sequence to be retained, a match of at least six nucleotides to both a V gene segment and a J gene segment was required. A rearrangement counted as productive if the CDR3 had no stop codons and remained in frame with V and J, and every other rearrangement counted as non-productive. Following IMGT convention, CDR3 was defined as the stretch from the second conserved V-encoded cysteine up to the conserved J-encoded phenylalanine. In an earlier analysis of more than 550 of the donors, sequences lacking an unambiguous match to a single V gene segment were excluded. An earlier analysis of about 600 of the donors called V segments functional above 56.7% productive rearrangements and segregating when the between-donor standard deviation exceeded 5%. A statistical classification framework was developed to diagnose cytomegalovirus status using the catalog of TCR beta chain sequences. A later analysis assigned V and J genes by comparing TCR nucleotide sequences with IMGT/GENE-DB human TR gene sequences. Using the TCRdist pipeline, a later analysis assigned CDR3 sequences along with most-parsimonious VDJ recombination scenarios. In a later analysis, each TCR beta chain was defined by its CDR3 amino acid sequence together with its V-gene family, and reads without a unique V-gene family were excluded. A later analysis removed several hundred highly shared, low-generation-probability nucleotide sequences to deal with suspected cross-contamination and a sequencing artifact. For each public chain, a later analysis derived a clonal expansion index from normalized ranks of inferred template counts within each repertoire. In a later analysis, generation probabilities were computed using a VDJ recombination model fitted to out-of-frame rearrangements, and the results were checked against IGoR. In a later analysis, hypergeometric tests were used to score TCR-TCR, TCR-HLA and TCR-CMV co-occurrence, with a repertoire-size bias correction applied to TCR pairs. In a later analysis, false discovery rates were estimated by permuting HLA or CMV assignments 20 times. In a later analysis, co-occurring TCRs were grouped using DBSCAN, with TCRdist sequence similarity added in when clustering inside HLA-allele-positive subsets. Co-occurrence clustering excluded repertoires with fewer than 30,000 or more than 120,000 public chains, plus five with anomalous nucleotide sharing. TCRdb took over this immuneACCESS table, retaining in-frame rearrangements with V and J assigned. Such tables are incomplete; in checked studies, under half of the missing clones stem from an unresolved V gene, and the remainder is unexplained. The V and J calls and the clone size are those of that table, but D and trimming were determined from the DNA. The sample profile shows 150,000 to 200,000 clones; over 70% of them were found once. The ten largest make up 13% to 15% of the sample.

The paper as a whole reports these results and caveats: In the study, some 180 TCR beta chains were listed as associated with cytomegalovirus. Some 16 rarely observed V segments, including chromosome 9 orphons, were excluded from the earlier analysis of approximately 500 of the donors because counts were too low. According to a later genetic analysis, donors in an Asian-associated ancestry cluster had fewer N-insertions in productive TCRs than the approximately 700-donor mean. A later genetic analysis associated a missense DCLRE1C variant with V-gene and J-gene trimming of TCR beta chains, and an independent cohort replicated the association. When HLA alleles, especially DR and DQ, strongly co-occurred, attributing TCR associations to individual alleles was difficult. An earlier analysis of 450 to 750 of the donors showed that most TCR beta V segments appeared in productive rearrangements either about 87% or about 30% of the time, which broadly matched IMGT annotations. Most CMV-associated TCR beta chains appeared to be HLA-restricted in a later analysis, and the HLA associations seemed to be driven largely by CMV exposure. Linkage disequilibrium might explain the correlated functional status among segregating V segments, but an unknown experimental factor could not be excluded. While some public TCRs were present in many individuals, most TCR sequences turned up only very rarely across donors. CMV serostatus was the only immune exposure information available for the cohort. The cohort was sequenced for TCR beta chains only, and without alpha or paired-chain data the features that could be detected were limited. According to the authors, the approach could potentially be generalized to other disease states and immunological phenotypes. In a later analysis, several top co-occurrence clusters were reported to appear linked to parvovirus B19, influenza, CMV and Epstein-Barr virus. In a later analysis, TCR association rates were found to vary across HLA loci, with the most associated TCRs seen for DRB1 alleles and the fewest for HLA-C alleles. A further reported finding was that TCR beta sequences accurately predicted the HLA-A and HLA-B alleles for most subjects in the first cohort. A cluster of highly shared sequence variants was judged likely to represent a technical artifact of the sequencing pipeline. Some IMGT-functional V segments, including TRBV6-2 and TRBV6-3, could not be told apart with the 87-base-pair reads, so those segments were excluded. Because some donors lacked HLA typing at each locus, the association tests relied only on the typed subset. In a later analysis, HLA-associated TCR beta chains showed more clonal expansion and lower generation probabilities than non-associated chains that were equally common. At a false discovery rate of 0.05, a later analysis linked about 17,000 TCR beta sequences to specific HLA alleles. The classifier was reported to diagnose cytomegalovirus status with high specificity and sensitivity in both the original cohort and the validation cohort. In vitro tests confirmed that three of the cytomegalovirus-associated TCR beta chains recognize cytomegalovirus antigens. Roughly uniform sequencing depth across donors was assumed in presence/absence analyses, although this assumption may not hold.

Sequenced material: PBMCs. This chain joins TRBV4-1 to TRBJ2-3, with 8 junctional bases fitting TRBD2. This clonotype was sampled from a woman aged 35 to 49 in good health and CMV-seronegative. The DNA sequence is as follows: TGCGCCAGCAATTCCCGGCCAGCGGGGGACACAGATACGCAGTATTTT. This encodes CASNSRPAGDTDTQYF.